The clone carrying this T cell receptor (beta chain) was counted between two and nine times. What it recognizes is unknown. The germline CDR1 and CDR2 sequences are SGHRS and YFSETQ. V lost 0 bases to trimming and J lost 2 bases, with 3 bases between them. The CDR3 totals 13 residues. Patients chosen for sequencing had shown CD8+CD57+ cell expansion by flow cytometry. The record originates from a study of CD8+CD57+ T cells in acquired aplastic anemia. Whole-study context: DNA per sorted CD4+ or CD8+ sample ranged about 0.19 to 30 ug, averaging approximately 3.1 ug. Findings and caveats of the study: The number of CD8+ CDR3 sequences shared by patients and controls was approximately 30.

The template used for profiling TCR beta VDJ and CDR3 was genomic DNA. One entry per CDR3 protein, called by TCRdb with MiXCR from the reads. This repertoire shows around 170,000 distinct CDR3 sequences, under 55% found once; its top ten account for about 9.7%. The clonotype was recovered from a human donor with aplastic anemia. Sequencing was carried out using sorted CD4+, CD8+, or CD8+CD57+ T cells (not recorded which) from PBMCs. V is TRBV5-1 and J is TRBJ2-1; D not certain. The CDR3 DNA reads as TGCGCCAGCAGCTTGGGAACCTACAATGAGCAGTTCTTC. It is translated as CASSLGTYNEQFF.